The rows below give T cell receptor beta chains drawn from one sample of a study of CD8 T cells in ankylosing spondylitis. TCRdb reprocessed the 5' RACE reads with MiXCR, giving one entry per CDR3 protein. The sample has about 360,000 distinct CDR3 sequences, 20% to 25% seen once; the top ten hold around 14%. Sample: blood, either unsorted or a sorted T cell fraction (not recorded which). These TCRs come from a male donor with ankylosing spondylitis or in good health (not recorded which). CDR3s include the opening cysteine and the closing phenylalanine or tryptophan. D genes are given only for firm matches. The size of a clone is reported for some rows only, either as once, few or many, or as a class for expanded clones.

clone_size j_call d_call v_call cdr3_aa cdr3_nt
- TRBJ2-1 - TRBV7-8 CASSVTRPAYNEQFF TGTGCCAGCAGCGTAACTCGGCCGGCCTACAATGAGCAGTTCTTC
- TRBJ1-1 - TRBV7-9 CASSWVDGAGMNTEAFF TGTGCCAGCAGCTGGGTTGACGGGGCGGGGATGAACACTGAAGCTTTCTTT
few TRBJ2-5 - TRBV9 CASSVGGGLETQYF TGTGCCAGCAGCGTAGGTGGGGGTTTGGAGACCCAGTACTTC
many TRBJ1-1 - TRBV20-1 CSANPGGRVTEAFF TGCAGTGCGAACCCTGGGGGCAGGGTCACTGAAGCTTTCTTT
- TRBJ1-2 TRBD1 TRBV7-9 CASSPTGVGYTF TGTGCCAGCAGCCCGACAGGGGTCGGCTACACCTTC
- TRBJ2-1 - TRBV14 CASSQAGVYNEQFF TGTGCCAGCAGCCAAGCAGGGGTTTACAATGAGCAGTTCTTC
- TRBJ2-3 - TRBV7-9 CASSSTGPADTQYF TGTGCCAGCAGCTCCACAGGGCCCGCAGATACGCAGTATTTT
- TRBJ2-7 - TRBV11-2 CASSAPGPLSYEQYF TGTGCCAGCAGCGCCCCCGGGCCGCTCTCCTACGAGCAGTACTTC
- TRBJ2-2 - TRBV13 CASSLEGIGGELFF TGTGCCAGCAGCTTAGAAGGAATCGGCGGGGAGCTGTTTTTT
few TRBJ2-5 - TRBV9 CASSVWGGWQETQYF TGTGCCAGCAGCGTGTGGGGTGGTTGGCAAGAGACCCAGTACTTC
- TRBJ2-1 - TRBV7-2 CASSSLLEAGNEQFF TGTGCCAGCAGCTCCTTACTAGAAGCGGGCAATGAGCAGTTCTTC
- TRBJ2-7 TRBD2 TRBV20-1 CSARGLSLGHEQYF TGCAGTGCCCGGGGACTATCATTAGGCCACGAGCAGTACTTC
few TRBJ2-6 - TRBV11-2 CASSLDRQTSGANVLTF TGTGCCAGCAGCTTAGATCGGCAGACCTCTGGGGCCAACGTCCTGACTTTC
- TRBJ2-1 - TRBV12-3/TRBV12-4 CASSWISTYNEQFF TGTGCCAGCAGTTGGATCTCCACCTACAATGAGCAGTTCTTC
- TRBJ2-1 TRBD2 TRBV9 CASSVGGGGGDEQFF TGTGCCAGCAGCGTAGGTGGCGGGGGGGGCGATGAGCAGTTCTTC
few TRBJ2-1 TRBD1 TRBV11-2 CASSSRPGQVSSYNEQFF TGTGCCAGCAGCTCAAGACCCGGACAGGTGAGCTCCTACAATGAGCAGTTCTTC
- TRBJ1-5 TRBD1 TRBV4-1 CASSQGVGTGLQPQHF TGCGCCAGCAGCCAAGGGGTCGGGACAGGGCTACAGCCCCAGCATTTT
- TRBJ2-7 - TRBV12-3/TRBV12-4 CASSTSGHPYEQYF TGTGCCAGCAGTACCTCGGGACATCCCTACGAGCAGTACTTC
- TRBJ2-1 TRBD2 TRBV20-1 CSARDTRTSGYNEQFF TGCAGTGCTAGAGATACCCGGACTAGCGGCTACAATGAGCAGTTCTTC
many TRBJ2-7 TRBD1 TRBV12-3/TRBV12-4 CASSTDRGLDF TGTGCCAGCAGTACCGACAGGGGCTTGGACTTC
few TRBJ1-2 TRBD1 TRBV5-1 CASSLLTGGTYGYTF TGCGCCAGCAGCTTGTTGACAGGGGGGACATATGGCTACACCTTC
few TRBJ2-5 TRBD1 TRBV20-1 CSARDRGEVKETQYF TGCAGTGCCAGGGACAGGGGGGAGGTAAAAGAGACCCAGTACTTC
- TRBJ2-5 TRBD2 TRBV2 CASRGLAGVGTQYF TGTGCCAGCAGGGGACTAGCGGGGGTGGGGACCCAGTACTTC
- TRBJ2-3 TRBD1 TRBV12-3/TRBV12-4 CASSSGTDLSTDTQYF TGTGCCAGCAGTTCTGGGACAGACCTTAGCACAGATACGCAGTATTTT
- TRBJ2-3 TRBD2 TRBV10-3 CATSRLAGDTDTQYF TGTGCCACCTCGCGACTAGCGGGGGACACAGATACGCAGTATTTT
few TRBJ1-4 - TRBV9 CASSSGRASSEKLFF TGTGCCAGCAGCTCAGGGAGGGCGTCATCGGAAAAACTGTTTTTT
few TRBJ2-1 TRBD2 TRBV12-3/TRBV12-4 CASSSLAGGINEQFF TGTGCCAGCAGTTCCCTAGCGGGGGGGATCAATGAGCAGTTCTTC
- TRBJ2-5 - TRBV7-9 CASSPAGRAETQYF TGTGCCAGCAGCCCGGCAGGCAGGGCGGAGACCCAGTACTTC
- TRBJ2-3 TRBD2 TRBV6-1 CASGPSGVHTDTQYF TGTGCCAGCGGACCTAGCGGGGTTCACACAGATACGCAGTATTTT
many TRBJ2-2 - TRBV24-1 CATIDDWSGELFF TGTGCCACCATCGACGATTGGAGCGGGGAGCTGTTTTTT
few TRBJ2-2 - TRBV3-1 CASSLVSGHGTGELFF TGTGCCAGCAGTCTCGTGAGCGGACATGGCACCGGGGAGCTGTTTTTT
few TRBJ2-1 - TRBV4-1 CASSQVGESPGREQFF TGCGCCAGCAGCCAAGTGGGGGAGTCCCCCGGTCGGGAGCAGTTCTTC
- TRBJ2-1 TRBD1 TRBV11-2 CASSLETGSYNEQFF TGTGCCAGCAGCTTAGAGACAGGGTCCTACAATGAGCAGTTCTTC
- TRBJ2-1 - TRBV12-3/TRBV12-4 CASSFSGPYNEQFF TGTGCCAGCAGTTTTTCGGGGCCTTACAATGAGCAGTTCTTC
- TRBJ2-1 TRBD2 TRBV24-1 CATSDSSGVNEQFF TGTGCCACCAGTGATTCGAGCGGGGTAAATGAGCAGTTCTTC
- TRBJ2-1 - TRBV6-4 CASSPPGTPNEQFF TGTGCCAGCAGTCCACCGGGGACTCCCAATGAGCAGTTCTTC
- TRBJ2-2 - TRBV5-1 CASSLWLAGTGELFF TGCGCCAGCAGCTTGTGGCTAGCCGGCACCGGGGAGCTGTTTTTT
few TRBJ2-2 - TRBV6-1 CASIGAAGELFF TGTGCCAGCATTGGGGCGGCCGGGGAGCTGTTTTTT
- TRBJ2-7 TRBD1 TRBV3-1 CATSRDRDRFYEQYF TGTGCCACCAGCCGGGACCGGGACAGGTTCTACGAGCAGTACTTC
- TRBJ2-1 - TRBV9 CASSDSPSRGRSYNEQFF TGTGCCAGCAGCGATAGCCCCTCGCGGGGACGCTCCTACAATGAGCAGTTCTTC
- TRBJ2-1 - TRBV12-3/TRBV12-4 CASRVSYSSYNEQFF TGTGCCAGCAGGGTTAGCTACAGCTCCTACAATGAGCAGTTCTTC
few TRBJ2-1 TRBD2 TRBV7-9 CASSTTSGGPNYNEQFF TGTGCCAGCAGCACCACTAGCGGGGGACCCAATTACAATGAGCAGTTCTTC
- TRBJ2-7 - TRBV5-6 CASSFAPRTLSYEQYF TGTGCCAGCAGCTTCGCCCCCAGGACGCTCTCCTACGAGCAGTACTTC
few TRBJ1-1 - TRBV20-1 CSAGGENTEAFF TGCAGTGCCGGGGGGGAGAACACTGAAGCTTTCTTT
- TRBJ2-5 - TRBV25-1 CASSGTSSGPQYF TGTGCCAGCAGTGGTACCTCATCGGGGCCCCAGTACTTC
few TRBJ2-3 - TRBV11-2 CASSQGTQYF TGTGCCAGCAGCCAGGGTACGCAGTATTTT
- TRBJ2-3 - TRBV25-1 CASSHRLPDTQYF TGTGCCAGCAGCCATAGGCTCCCAGATACGCAGTATTTT
- TRBJ2-1 TRBD1 TRBV5-6 CASSWGTGDEQFF TGTGCCAGCAGCTGGGGGACAGGGGATGAGCAGTTCTTC
- TRBJ2-1 TRBD2 TRBV4-1 CASSQLTSGGAYEQFF TGCGCCAGCAGCCAACTTACTAGCGGGGGGGCCTATGAGCAGTTCTTC
- TRBJ2-3 - TRBV25-1 CASRSDTQYF TGTGCCAGCAGATCAGATACGCAGTATTTT
- TRBJ2-7 - TRBV4-1 CASSQDLTYSYEQYF TGCGCCAGCAGCCAAGATCTTACATACTCCTACGAGCAGTACTTC
many TRBJ2-7 TRBD2 TRBV4-1 CASSPNRGGSYEQYF TGCGCCAGCAGCCCCAACCGGGGGGGATCCTACGAGCAGTACTTC
few TRBJ2-2 - TRBV11-2 CASSSALGTGELFF TGTGCCAGCAGCTCCGCCCTCGGAACCGGGGAGCTGTTTTTT
- TRBJ2-5 TRBD1 TRBV3-1 CASSHDRVGETQYF TGTGCCAGCAGCCATGACAGGGTAGGGGAGACCCAGTACTTC
- TRBJ2-5 - TRBV6-1 CAIKETQYF TGTGCCATCAAAGAGACCCAGTACTTC
- TRBJ2-5 - TRBV11-2 CASSLSSLYETQYF TGTGCCAGCAGCTTAAGTAGCCTTTACGAGACCCAGTACTTC
few TRBJ2-1 TRBD1 TRBV12-3/TRBV12-4 CASQDRAYNEQFF TGTGCCAGTCAGGACAGGGCGTACAATGAGCAGTTCTTC